The source of this TCR beta chain is a study of blood T cell repertoires in COVID-19. Turning to the study itself: PBMCs, B-cell-depleted T cells, or T cells provided the cDNA or gDNA that made up the material.

Generated by immunoSEQ multiplex PCR, the TCRdb table keeps only in-frame clones and is missing some. The sample carries over 120,000 clones, around 86% recorded once. Trimming cost V 3 bases and J 4 bases; bases outside gene matches: 6. This CDR3 has 15 residues. Per the germline V gene, CDR1 is MNHNS and CDR2 is SASEGT. This clonotype was obtained from a man aged 50 to 59 who had recovered from COVID-19. The rearrangement joins TRBV6-1 to TRBJ1-2; 9 nucleotides line up with TRBD1. Sequencing used peripheral blood. CDR3 region: CASSEGPGQGYGYTF. The CDR3 DNA reads TGTGCCAGCAGTGAGGGGCCGGGACAGGGCTATGGCTACACCTTC.